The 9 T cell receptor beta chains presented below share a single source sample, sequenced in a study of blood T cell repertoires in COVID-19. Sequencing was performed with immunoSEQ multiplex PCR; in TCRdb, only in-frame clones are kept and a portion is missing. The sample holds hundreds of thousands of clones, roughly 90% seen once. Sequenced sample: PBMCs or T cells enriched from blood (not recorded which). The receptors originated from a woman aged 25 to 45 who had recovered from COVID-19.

CDR3 DNA sequence: TGCGCCAGCAGCCTCGACAGGGATTCCTACGAGCAGTACTTC. Residues: CASSLDRDSYEQYF. The rearrangement joins TRBV4-1 to TRBJ2-7, with 7 bases lining up with TRBD1. The J segment lost 1 base and the V segment lost 4 bases, leaving 4 bases of the junction unmatched. The CDR3 is made up of 14 amino acids. In germline, CDR1 is MGHRA, CDR2 YSYEKL.

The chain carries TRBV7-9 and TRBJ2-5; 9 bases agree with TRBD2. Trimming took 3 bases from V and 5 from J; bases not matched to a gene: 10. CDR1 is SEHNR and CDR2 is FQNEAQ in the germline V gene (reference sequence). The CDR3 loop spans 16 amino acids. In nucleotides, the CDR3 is TGTGCCAGCAGCTTTATTCAGCGGGAGGTTAAGGAGACCCAGTACTTC. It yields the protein CASSFIQREVKETQYF.

The CDR3 DNA is TGTGCCAGCAGTGAAAGGTTTGGGAGCTATGGCTACACCTTC. Protein: CASSERFGSYGYTF. The V call is TRBV6-1, the J call TRBJ1-2; no definite D call. The CDR3 contains 14 residues. With 2 bases removed from V and 4 bases from J, the gap between germline ends came to 11 bases. Germline V gene lookup returns CDR1 MNHNS and CDR2 SASEGT.

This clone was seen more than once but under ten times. CDR3 sequence (DNA): TGTGCCAGCAGCCCGGGACATCCTAACTATGGCTACACCTTC. It codes for CASSPGHPNYGYTF. The gene calls are TRBV27 and TRBJ1-2, with a weak D call TRBD1 (6 bases). The germline V gene encodes CDR1 MNHEY and CDR2 SMNVEV (reference sequence). V gave up 6 bases and J gave up 0 bases, with 11 bases separating them. The CDR3 totals 14 residues.

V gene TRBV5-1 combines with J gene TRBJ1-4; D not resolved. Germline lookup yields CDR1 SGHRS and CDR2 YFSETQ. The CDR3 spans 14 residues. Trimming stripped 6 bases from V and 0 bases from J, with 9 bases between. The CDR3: CASKFQATNEKLFF. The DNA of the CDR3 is TGCGCCAGCAAATTTCAGGCAACTAATGAAAAACTGTTTTTT. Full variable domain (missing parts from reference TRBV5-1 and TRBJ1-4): KAGVTQTPRYLIKTRGQQVTLSCSPISGHRSVSWYQQTPGQGLQFLFEYFSETQRNKGNFPGRFSGRQFSNSRSEMNVSTLELGDSALYLCASKFQATNEKLFFGSGTQLSVL.

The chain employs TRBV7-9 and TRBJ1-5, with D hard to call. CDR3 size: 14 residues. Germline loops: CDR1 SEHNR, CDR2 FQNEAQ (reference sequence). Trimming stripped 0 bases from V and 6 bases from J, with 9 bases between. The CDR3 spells CASSLASSRQPQHF. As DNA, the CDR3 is TGTGCCAGCAGCTTAGCTTCCTCTCGTCAGCCCCAGCATTTT. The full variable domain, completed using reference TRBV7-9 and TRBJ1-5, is DTGVSQNPRHKITKRGQNVTFRCDPISEHNRLYWYRQTLGQGPEFLTYFQNEAQLEKSRLLSDRFSAERPKGSFSTLEIQRTEQGDSAMYLCASSLASSRQPQHFGDGTRLSIL.

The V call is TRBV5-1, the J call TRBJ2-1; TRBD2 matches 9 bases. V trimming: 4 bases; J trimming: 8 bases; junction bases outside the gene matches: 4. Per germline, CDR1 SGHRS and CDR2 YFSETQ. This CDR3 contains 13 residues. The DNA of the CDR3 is TGCGCCAGCAGCATAGCGGGAGTTTATGAGCAGTTCTTC. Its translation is CASSIAGVYEQFF.

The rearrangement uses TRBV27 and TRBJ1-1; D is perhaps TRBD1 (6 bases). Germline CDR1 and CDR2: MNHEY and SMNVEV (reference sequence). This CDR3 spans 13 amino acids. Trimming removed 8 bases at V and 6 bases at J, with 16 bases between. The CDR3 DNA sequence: TGTGCCAGCTCCCCCACAGGGCTGGCTGAAGCTTTCTTT. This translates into CASSPTGLAEAFF.

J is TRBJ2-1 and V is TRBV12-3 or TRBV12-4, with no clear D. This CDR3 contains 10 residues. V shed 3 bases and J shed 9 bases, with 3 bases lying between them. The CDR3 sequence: CASSFGEQFF. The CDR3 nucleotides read TGTGCCAGCAGTTTCGGTGAGCAGTTCTTC.